The clone carrying this TCR beta chain was detected a few times. Antigen unknown. V was cut by 6 bases and J by 6 bases, with 14 bases left in between. This CDR3 spans 13 amino acids. The data are from a study of CD8 T cells in ankylosing spondylitis. Study findings and constraints: Seemingly characteristic of ankylosing spondylitis blood was a TCR beta motif consisting of about 8 highly homologous variants. With a CD8+ phenotype, disease-linked clones were relatively rare in peripheral blood. Reports say disease-linked clones showed up significantly more in matched ankylosing spondylitis synovial fluid.

The authors made TCR beta libraries by quantitative 5'-RACE with molecular barcodes. One entry per CDR3 protein, called by TCRdb with MiXCR from the 5' RACE reads. Of 310,000 or so distinct CDR3 sequences detected, approximately 20% appear once; the ten largest clones hold 7.5% to 9.5%. The sample consisted of blood, either unsorted or a sorted T cell fraction (not recorded which). The genes are TRBV12-3 or TRBV12-4 and TRBJ1-2; D may be TRBD1 (6 bases). The sequence was obtained from a male donor with ankylosing spondylitis or in good health (not recorded which). CDR3 loop: CASRTGHRHGYTF. In DNA, the CDR3 is TGTGCCAGCAGGACGGGACACAGACATGGCTACACCTTC.